Listed below are T cell receptor beta chains from one sample, sequenced in a study of T cells in localized non-small cell lung cancer. Assay: immunoSEQ multiplex PCR; the TCRdb copy retains only in-frame clones and omits some. The table shows 12,000 or so clones, with around four fifths occurring only once. This sample comprised peripheral blood, obtained before any cancer treatment. Receptors were obtained from a male donor aged 60 or over with stage I lung adenocarcinoma. Both conserved end residues are part of each CDR3. A D gene is named only where the DNA matches it firmly. The listing skips clone size in some rows; elsewhere it reads once, few, many or a size class.

. | TRBJ2-7 | . | TRBV6-5 | CASSYAQGRGGHEQYF | TGTGCCAGCAGTTACGCACAAGGCAGGGGAGGCCACGAGCAGTACTTC
. | TRBJ2-1 | . | TRBV6-1 | CASHQQAHNEQFF | TGTGCCAGTCACCAACAGGCTCACAATGAGCAGTTCTTC
few | TRBJ2-7 | . | TRBV6-1 | CASKPDGASYEQYF | TGTGCCAGCAAACCCGACGGGGCTTCATACGAGCAGTACTTC
. | TRBJ2-1 | . | TRBV7-3 | CASSSDGNSYNEQFF | TGTGCCAGCAGCTCGGACGGGAACTCCTACAATGAGCAGTTCTTC
. | TRBJ1-6 | TRBD1 | TRBV6-5 | CASSPGGVNSPLHF | TGTGCCAGCAGTCCAGGGGGTGTTAATTCACCCCTCCACTTT
. | TRBJ2-5 | . | TRBV10-3 | CAISESARGGGQETQYF | TGTGCCATCAGTGAGTCGGCGAGGGGAGGGGGCCAAGAGACCCAGTACTTC
. | TRBJ1-2 | . | TRBV6-4 | CASRPDGNYGYTF | TGTGCCAGCAGACCGGACGGAAACTATGGCTACACCTTC
. | TRBJ2-2 | . | TRBV7-4 | CASSLGLVNTGELFF | TGTGCCAGCAGCTTAGGCCTAGTGAACACCGGGGAGCTGTTTTTT
. | TRBJ2-7 | TRBD2 | TRBV28 | CASSSDSGWAYEQYF | TGTGCCAGCAGCTCGGATAGCGGGTGGGCCTACGAGCAGTACTTC
once | TRBJ2-5 | . | TRBV2 | CASSGGMEETQYF | TGTGCCAGCAGTGGGGGGATGGAAGAGACCCAGTACTTC
. | TRBJ1-1 | . | TRBV11-2 | CASSLQQGGGTEAFF | TGTGCCAGCAGCCTTCAACAGGGAGGCGGCACTGAAGCTTTCTTT
. | TRBJ2-3 | . | TRBV5-1 | CASRLGVTDTQYF | TGCGCCAGCCGTCTAGGGGTGACAGATACGCAGTATTTT
. | TRBJ1-2 | TRBD1 | TRBV27 | CASSLSKRDRGRGFYGYTF | TGTGCCAGCAGTTTATCAAAACGGGACAGGGGCCGGGGTTTCTATGGCTACACCTTC
. | TRBJ2-3 | TRBD1 | TRBV30 | CAWSVGDSPTDTQYF | TGTGCCTGGAGTGTAGGGGACAGTCCCACAGATACGCAGTATTTT
. | TRBJ1-1 | . | TRBV7-2 | CASSSVTNTEAFF | TGTGCCAGCAGCTCGGTGACTAACACTGAAGCTTTCTTT
once | TRBJ1-6 | . | TRBV10-3 | CAISAGPSSPLHF | TGTGCCATCTCGGCAGGGCCCAGCTCACCCCTCCACTTT
few | TRBJ2-2 | TRBD1 | TRBV6-5 | CASSPRGQTGELFF | TGTGCCAGCAGCCCAAGGGGGCAAACCGGGGAGCTGTTTTTT
few | TRBJ1-6 | . | TRBV5-4 | CASSSRPQSPLHF | TGTGCCAGCAGCTCGAGGCCTCAGTCACCCCTCCACTTT
. | TRBJ1-2 | . | TRBV7-9 | CASSPGGRGGYTF | TGTGCCAGCAGCCCGGGAGGCCGAGGGGGCTACACCTTC
. | TRBJ1-1 | . | TRBV10-2 | CASSDPGEAGWMNTEAFF | TGCGCCAGCAGTGACCCCGGGGAGGCAGGGTGGATGAACACTGAAGCTTTCTTT
. | TRBJ2-1 | TRBD2 | TRBV5-6 | CASSPDLAGPSNEQFF | TGTGCCAGCAGCCCGGACCTAGCGGGCCCGTCCAATGAGCAGTTCTTC
. | TRBJ2-1 | . | TRBV28 | CASSLLYEQFF | TGTGCCAGCAGCCTCTTGTATGAGCAGTTCTTC
. | TRBJ2-2 | . | TRBV5-6 | CASRGRGSTGELFF | TGTGCCAGCAGAGGGAGGGGGAGCACCGGGGAGCTGTTTTTT
. | TRBJ2-1 | TRBD2 | TRBV18 | CASSPSGSLNNEQFF | TGTGCCAGCTCACCGAGCGGGAGTCTCAACAATGAGCAGTTCTTC
. | TRBJ2-5 | . | TRBV29-1 | CSVESGETQYF | TGCAGCGTTGAAAGCGGAGAGACCCAGTACTTC
few | TRBJ2-7 | . | TRBV5-4 | CASSFVGALNEQYF | TGTGCCAGCAGCTTCGTGGGGGCTTTAAACGAGCAGTACTTC
medium-sized | TRBJ1-1 | . | TRBV7-2 | CASSSRRNTEAFF | TGTGCCAGCAGCTCTCGCAGGAACACTGAAGCTTTCTTT
. | TRBJ2-1 | . | TRBV19 | CASSPWESSYNEQFF | TGTGCCAGTAGTCCTTGGGAGTCATCCTACAATGAGCAGTTCTTC
. | TRBJ2-1 | TRBD2 | TRBV5-4 | CASSLSLAAYNEQFF | TGTGCCAGCAGCTTGTCGCTAGCGGCCTACAATGAGCAGTTCTTC
. | TRBJ2-1 | TRBD1 | TRBV5-1 | CASSFIGTGDDNEQFF | TGCGCCAGCAGCTTTATAGGGACAGGGGACGACAATGAGCAGTTCTTC
. | TRBJ2-5 | . | TRBV19 | CASSRGTSPREETQYF | TGTGCCAGTAGTAGGGGGACCTCCCCTAGGGAAGAGACCCAGTACTTC
. | TRBJ2-2 | . | TRBV19 | CAIFDRNTGELFF | TGTGCCATATTCGACAGGAACACCGGGGAGCTGTTTTTT
. | TRBJ2-3 | . | TRBV27 | CASRSFSGTDTQYF | TGTGCCAGCCGGAGCTTTAGTGGCACAGATACGCAGTATTTT
. | TRBJ1-2 | . | TRBV7-2 | CASSLSITPGDYGYTF | TGTGCCAGCAGCTTATCAATCACCCCCGGGGACTATGGCTACACCTTC
. | TRBJ2-7 | TRBD1 | TRBV18 | CASSPGTGSYEQYF | TGTGCCAGCTCACCCGGGACAGGGAGCTACGAGCAGTACTTC
. | TRBJ1-6 | TRBD1 | TRBV28 | CASSETGGAYNSPLHF | TGTGCCAGCAGTGAAACAGGGGGAGCCTATAATTCACCCCTCCACTTT
. | TRBJ1-2 | . | TRBV5-1 | CASSLAEGGRYGYTF | TGCGCCAGCAGCTTGGCCGAAGGGGGTAGATATGGCTACACCTTC
few | TRBJ2-7 | . | TRBV9 | CASSLIGGEGGEQYF | TGTGCCAGCAGCTTAATTGGGGGAGAAGGCGGCGAGCAGTACTTC
. | TRBJ1-1 | . | TRBV9 | CASRPQGSQNTEAFF | TGTGCCAGCAGACCGCAGGGTAGTCAGAACACTGAAGCTTTCTTT
. | TRBJ2-5 | TRBD2 | TRBV18 | CASSHGRIAGGILQETQYF | TGTGCCAGCTCACACGGGAGGATAGCGGGAGGCATACTCCAAGAGACCCAGTACTTC
. | TRBJ2-1 | TRBD2 | TRBV6-5 | CASSSSSGRHNEQFF | TGTGCCAGCAGTTCTTCTAGCGGGAGGCACAATGAGCAGTTCTTC
large | TRBJ2-7 | TRBD2 | TRBV6-5 | CASSLVAGDEQYF | TGTGCCAGCAGTTTAGTAGCGGGAGACGAGCAGTACTTC
. | TRBJ1-1 | TRBD1 | TRBV2 | CASSDGSGGLTEAFF | TGTGCCAGCAGTGACGGTTCAGGGGGCCTGACTGAAGCTTTCTTT
few | TRBJ2-3 | TRBD2 | TRBV28 | CASSLWGLAPDTQYF | TGTGCCAGCAGTTTATGGGGACTAGCGCCGGATACGCAGTATTTT
. | TRBJ2-5 | . | TRBV28 | CASSNLRETQYF | TGTGCCAGCAGCAATCTTCGAGAGACCCAGTACTTC
. | TRBJ2-1 | . | TRBV10-1 | CASSGRYDNEQFF | TGCGCCAGCAGTGGCCGATACGACAATGAGCAGTTCTTC
. | TRBJ1-6 | . | TRBV5-1 | CASSLSTRDQESPLHF | TGCGCCAGCAGCTTATCAACCAGGGATCAGGAGTCACCCCTCCACTTT
. | TRBJ1-1 | . | TRBV11-2 | CASSSVTNTEAFF | TGTGCCAGCAGCTCGGTGACTAACACTGAAGCTTTCTTT
. | TRBJ1-1 | . | TRBV19 | CASSIGGPRSPERYTEAFF | TGTGCCAGTAGTATCGGGGGACCACGAAGCCCCGAAAGGTACACTGAAGCTTTCTTT
. | TRBJ2-3 | . | TRBV4-1 | CASSERRDSTDTQYF | TGCGCCAGCAGCGAGCGCAGGGATAGCACAGATACGCAGTATTTT